This T cell receptor (beta chain) was observed in a study of blood T cell repertoires in COVID-19. Looking at the study overall: The samples span acute and convalescent COVID-19 from the United States, Italy and Spain. PBMCs, B-cell-depleted T cells, or T cells provided the cDNA or gDNA that made up the material.

The CDR3 covers 14 residues. In germline, CDR1 is SNHLY, CDR2 FYNNEI. V lost 7 bases to trimming and J lost 0 bases, with 12 bases between them. The authors' processing: The assay estimated nucleated cells by amplifying reference gene primers. The repertoire was sequenced with immunoSEQ multiplex PCR; TCRdb's copy has only in-frame clones and lacks some. D and trimming were read from the DNA, whereas the V and J calls and clone size are those reported in that table. The data show roughly 110,000 clones, under 90% seen once. V is TRBV2 and J is TRBJ1-1; D unresolved. The sequenced sample consisted of peripheral blood. This TCR was sampled from a woman aged 55-75 years with acute or convalescent COVID-19. CDR3 DNA: TGTGCCAGCAACGGAGGGAACCTGAACACTGAAGCTTTCTTT. Its protein is CASNGGNLNTEAFF.